Listed below are T cell receptor beta chains from one sample, sequenced in a study of shared clonotypes between healthy human individuals. The method was immunoSEQ multiplex PCR; TCRdb's version includes in-frame clones alone and lacks a portion of them. Of 640,000 or so clones listed, approximately 75% are singletons. Sequenced: memory CD4+ T cells sorted from blood. These receptor sequences come from a woman in her twenties or thirties in good health. Both conserved end residues are part of each CDR3. Only some rows state a clone size, as once, few, many or a class for expanded clones.

v_gene: TRBV27
abundance: .
j_gene: TRBJ1-4
CDR3aa: CASSLRRRGEKLFF

v_gene: TRBV19
abundance: .
j_gene: TRBJ1-2
CDR3aa: CASSTRDSGWNGYTF

v_gene: TRBV5-1
abundance: .
j_gene: TRBJ2-1
CDR3aa: CASSLYGGIEQFF

v_gene: TRBV5-1
abundance: .
j_gene: TRBJ1-5
CDR3aa: CASSEREDQPQHF

v_gene: TRBV1
abundance: .
j_gene: TRBJ2-3
CDR3aa: CTSSQQGTLCGDTQYF

v_gene: TRBV5-1
abundance: .
j_gene: TRBJ2-3
CDR3aa: CASSRQDNTDTQYF

v_gene: TRBV7-9
abundance: .
j_gene: TRBJ1-1
CDR3aa: CASSQTGDSTFF

v_gene: TRBV6-6
abundance: .
j_gene: TRBJ1-2
CDR3aa: CASSYGQGISYGYTF

v_gene: TRBV25-1
abundance: .
j_gene: TRBJ1-1
CDR3aa: CASSGLNTEAFF

v_gene: TRBV7-2
abundance: .
j_gene: TRBJ2-3
CDR3aa: CASSSGPSSGTQYF

v_gene: TRBV6-6
abundance: few
j_gene: TRBJ1-1
CDR3aa: CASSNDRAWVTEAFF

v_gene: TRBV5-1
abundance: .
j_gene: TRBJ2-3
CDR3aa: CASSSGSTSSTDTQYF

v_gene: TRBV13
abundance: .
j_gene: TRBJ1-5
CDR3aa: CASRAGVVGNQPQHF

v_gene: TRBV5-1
abundance: once
j_gene: TRBJ2-1
CDR3aa: CASSPDRGAYNEQFF

v_gene: TRBV29-1
abundance: few
j_gene: TRBJ1-2
CDR3aa: CSVRRAYGYTF

v_gene: TRBV4-1
abundance: .
j_gene: TRBJ1-4
CDR3aa: CASSQDFGVVEKLFF

v_gene: TRBV5-6
abundance: .
j_gene: TRBJ2-3
CDR3aa: CASSRFDSATDTQYF

v_gene: TRBV7-9
abundance: .
j_gene: TRBJ2-5
CDR3aa: CASSLGITGNQETQYF

v_gene: TRBV28
abundance: .
j_gene: TRBJ1-1
CDR3aa: CASSFPRGRAEAFF

v_gene: TRBV28
abundance: .
j_gene: TRBJ2-5
CDR3aa: CASRPYPGTGGLAGGFETQYF

v_gene: TRBV28
abundance: once
j_gene: TRBJ2-3
CDR3aa: CASRRLGGTRADTQYF

v_gene: TRBV28
abundance: .
j_gene: TRBJ2-2
CDR3aa: CASIGQGSGELFF

v_gene: TRBV5-1
abundance: few
j_gene: TRBJ2-7
CDR3aa: CASSLETLYEQYF

v_gene: TRBV7-2
abundance: .
j_gene: TRBJ1-1
CDR3aa: CASSLGGMGRLNTEAFF

v_gene: TRBV27
abundance: .
j_gene: TRBJ1-1
CDR3aa: CASSLYGVTGTEAFF

v_gene: TRBV5-4
abundance: .
j_gene: TRBJ2-2
CDR3aa: CASSEGQGANGELFF

v_gene: TRBV7-9
abundance: .
j_gene: TRBJ2-7
CDR3aa: CASSSSGSRSHEQYF

v_gene: TRBV4-2
abundance: .
j_gene: TRBJ2-2
CDR3aa: CASSPGASGTGELFF

v_gene: TRBV19
abundance: .
j_gene: TRBJ2-7
CDR3aa: CASSRLAGSSYEQYF

v_gene: TRBV5-6
abundance: few
j_gene: TRBJ2-5
CDR3aa: CASISSGSPLSYF

v_gene: TRBV28
abundance: few
j_gene: TRBJ2-2
CDR3aa: CASRTYREGTGELFF

v_gene: TRBV18
abundance: .
j_gene: TRBJ2-7
CDR3aa: CASSLNFGEQYF

v_gene: TRBV28
abundance: .
j_gene: TRBJ1-4
CDR3aa: CASRRQQTTNEKLFF

v_gene: TRBV7-9
abundance: once
j_gene: TRBJ2-2
CDR3aa: CASSTSVGAYGELFF

v_gene: TRBV27
abundance: .
j_gene: TRBJ2-5
CDR3aa: CASRPTFGGRVETQYF

v_gene: TRBV2
abundance: few
j_gene: TRBJ2-7
CDR3aa: CASTSVAGYYEQYF

v_gene: TRBV15
abundance: .
j_gene: TRBJ1-2
CDR3aa: CATSRDGYGYTF